One sample yielded the 26 T cell receptor beta chains listed below, sequenced in a study of PD-1 blockade in mismatch repair-deficient tumors. TCRdb's table, derived via immunoSEQ multiplex PCR, lists solely in-frame clones and lacks some. In the table there are tens of thousands of clones, about 82% of which are singletons. The sequenced sample was peripheral blood, obtained 44 weeks after starting pembrolizumab. Receptors originate from an adult with mismatch repair-deficient cancer.

This clone is a singleton in its sample. The V gene is TRBV9, the J gene TRBJ2-1; tentatively, D is TRBD2 (5 bases). Germline V CDR1 and CDR2: SGDLS, YYNGEE. V lost 3 bases to trimming and J lost 6 bases, with 13 bases between them. This CDR3 contains 14 residues. The CDR3 DNA follows: TGTGCCAGCAGCGCACTAGGACCCCCCAATGAGCAGTTCTTC. It is translated as CASSALGPPNEQFF.

V usage is TRBV7-2 and J usage is TRBJ1-2, with a weak D call TRBD1 (6 bases). V lost 0 bases and J lost 6, with 32 bases in between. CDR1 is SGHTA, CDR2 FQGNSA, per germline. This CDR3 comprises 21 residues. The CDR3 coding sequence is TGTGCCAGCAGCTTAGCTTTTCGCCAGGGGACTACAACGACACTAAGACATGGCTACACCTTC. Translation gives CASSLAFRQGTTTTLRHGYTF.

This clone was observed once. V is TRBV6-5 and J is TRBJ2-3, with D maybe TRBD2 (5 bases). This CDR3 is 16 amino acids long. With 0 bases removed from V and 6 bases from J, the gap between germline ends came to 16 bases. The germline V gene encodes CDR1 MNHEY and CDR2 SVGAGI. CDR3 amino acids: CASSYSAELSGDTQYF. The CDR3 DNA reads TGTGCCAGCAGTTACTCGGCAGAACTGTCGGGGGATACGCAGTATTTT.

This chain links TRBV6-5 with TRBJ1-1; 8 bases are a match to TRBD1. The trim removed 7 bases at V and 1 base at J, leaving 2 bases unmatched. This CDR3 is 13 amino acids long. In germline, CDR1 is MNHEY, CDR2 SVGAGI. This chain's CDR3 is CASTGGANTEAFF. CDR3 coding DNA: TGTGCCAGCACAGGGGGCGCGAACACTGAAGCTTTCTTT.

This chain links TRBV30 with TRBJ2-1; TRBD2 matches at 8 bases. From germline, CDR1 is GTSNPN and CDR2 SVGIG (reference sequence). The CDR3 loop spans 15 amino acids. Trimming removed 0 bases from V and 9 bases from J; junction bases left unmatched: 10. The CDR3 here is CAWSVLSGRLGEQFF. The CDR3 bases are TGTGCCTGGAGTGTTCTAAGCGGGAGATTAGGTGAGCAGTTCTTC.

This rearrangement joins TRBV6-6 to TRBJ1-5; tentatively, D is TRBD1 (6 bases). Trimming took off 6 bases at V and 5 bases at J, with 17 bases between the two ends. The V gene's germline CDR1 is MNHNY and CDR2 SVGAGI (reference sequence). The CDR3 is made up of 15 amino acids. For the CDR3, the DNA is TGTGCCAGCAGCACGCCCGGGACAAGGGATCAGCCCCAGCATTTT. The encoded protein is CASSTPGTRDQPQHF.

This chain connects TRBV27 to TRBJ2-7; D uncertain. The V gene's germline CDR1 is MNHEY and CDR2 SMNVEV (reference sequence). The CDR3 is 15 amino acids. Trimming took off 5 bases at V and 2 bases at J, with 16 bases between the two ends. CDR3 sequence (DNA): TGTGCCAGCAGTACAAAAAGCGCCCCGACCTACGAGCAGTACTTC. Translated, it gives CASSTKSAPTYEQYF.

The chain joins TRBV6-1 to TRBJ1-2; D unresolved. Per the germline V gene, CDR1 is MNHNS and CDR2 is SASEGT. The length of the CDR3 is 12 residues. V lost 5 bases and J lost 4, with 8 bases in between. This CDR3 reads CASSSAGYGYTF. Here the CDR3 DNA reads TGTGCCAGCAGTTCGGCAGGCTATGGCTACACCTTC.

The rearrangement links TRBV21-1 to TRBJ2-7; the D call of TRBD2 is as the table states it, not checked on the DNA. TRBV21-1 is annotated as a pseudogene. There are 18 residues in the CDR3. Here the CDR3 DNA reads TGTGCCAGCACCGGGCGAGTGGAGAGATATTACCTAGCGGACGAGCAGTACTTC. This translates into CASTGRVERYYLADEQYF.

V usage is TRBV14 and J usage is TRBJ1-1; D is undetermined. V was clipped by 0 bases and J by 1 base, with 12 bases between them. Per the germline V gene, CDR1 is SGHDN and CDR2 is FVKESK. The CDR3 loop spans 16 amino acids. In DNA form, the CDR3 reads TGTGCCAGCAGCCAAGACGCCCGCTGGGCGAACACTGAAGCTTTCTTT. It specifies CASSQDARWANTEAFF.

The chain uses TRBV5-4 and TRBJ2-7, with D hard to call. Germline lookup yields CDR1 SGHNT and CDR2 YYREEE (reference sequence). This CDR3 has 12 residues. V lost 4 bases, J lost 6 bases, and 11 bases lay in between. The CDR3 reads CASSADGREQYF. CDR3 DNA sequence: TGTGCCAGCAGCGCCGACGGGCGCGAGCAGTACTTC.

The gene calls are TRBV19 and TRBJ2-5; 7 bases align to TRBD2. The CDR3 has 15 amino acids. The V gene end was trimmed by 7 bases and the J gene end by 1 base; junction bases not matched to a gene: 9. Germline V lookup: CDR1 LNHDA, CDR2 SQIVND (reference sequence). In DNA, the CDR3 is TGTGCCAGTACTCCCTCGGGAGGATTCCAAGAGACCCAGTACTTC. Encoded protein: CASTPSGGFQETQYF.

The V call is TRBV7-6, the J call TRBJ1-2; the match to TRBD1 covers 10 bases. Looked up from germline, CDR1 is SGHVS and CDR2 is FNYEAQ. The CDR3 is 17 amino acids. V was clipped by 5 bases and J by 4 bases; unmatched bases: 13. CDR3 coding DNA: TGTGCCAGCAGCCCCGGACAGGGGGTCTCTAAGGGCTATGGCTACACCTTC. This codes for CASSPGQGVSKGYGYTF.

J is TRBJ2-3 and V is TRBV5-6, with a possible D match to TRBD2 (6 bases). Looked up from germline, CDR1 is SGHDT and CDR2 is YYEEEE. V was trimmed by 4 bases and J by 6 bases, leaving 18 bases between them. This CDR3 is 15 amino acids long. The CDR3 DNA follows: TGTGCCAGCAGCATGCTGACTAGGGATGAGGATACGCAGTATTTT. Amino acids: CASSMLTRDEDTQYF.

The chain carries TRBV27 and TRBJ2-7, with 9 nucleotides matching TRBD1. The CDR3 loop spans 14 amino acids. In germline, CDR1 is MNHEY, CDR2 SMNVEV (reference sequence). V lost 5 bases, J lost 2 bases, and 4 bases stayed unmatched. The CDR3 region has the DNA TGTGCCAGCAGTCTGACAGGGGGACCCTACGAGCAGTACTTC. Its protein product is CASSLTGGPYEQYF.

This sequence joins TRBV27 and TRBJ1-2; no reliable D call. This CDR3 spans 13 amino acids. In germline, CDR1 is MNHEY, CDR2 SMNVEV (reference sequence). The V end was cut by 2 bases, the J end by 4 bases, with 8 bases between. This CDR3 reads CASSLRFGYGYTF. DNA for the CDR3: TGTGCCAGCAGTTTACGGTTTGGCTATGGCTACACCTTC.

This clone has only one observation. This chain connects TRBV6-6 to TRBJ2-5, with D perhaps TRBD1 or TRBD2 (5 bases each). CDR1 MNHNY and CDR2 SVGAGI come from the germline V gene (reference sequence). V lost 5 bases, J lost 2 bases, and 9 bases lay in between. The CDR3 is made up of 13 amino acids. CDR3 sequence: CASSRDLQETQYF. The CDR3 DNA reads as TGTGCCAGCAGTCGGGACCTTCAAGAGACCCAGTACTTC.

This clone is classed as medium-sized. The V gene is TRBV7-9, the J gene TRBJ2-2, with D unresolved. V lost 0 bases and J 7 bases, leaving 9 bases between the germline ends. This CDR3 comprises 14 residues. Germline V gene lookup returns CDR1 SEHNR and CDR2 FQNEAQ (reference sequence). Here the CDR3 DNA reads TGTGCCAGCAGCTTAGCAGAATTCGGCGGGGAGCTGTTTTTT. Protein product: CASSLAEFGGELFF.

The chain carries TRBV7-2 and TRBJ2-7; the match to TRBD1 covers 8 bases. Germline V lookup: CDR1 SGHTA, CDR2 FQGNSA. The CDR3 extends over 13 amino acids. V dropped 1 base and J dropped 6; count of bases not matched to a gene: 2. In DNA form, the CDR3 reads TGTGCCAGCAGCTTAGGGACAGGGATCGAGCAGTACTTC. This encodes CASSLGTGIEQYF.

This clone is a singleton in its sample. The CDR3 is CASSRGLAEMGTGELFF. For the CDR3, the DNA is TGCGCCAGCAGCCGGGGACTAGCGGAGATGGGCACCGGGGAGCTGTTTTTT. V gene TRBV4-1 combines with J gene TRBJ2-2; 11 nucleotides match TRBD2. CDR3 length: 17 amino acids. Germline CDR1 is MGHRA and CDR2 is YSYEKL. J gave up 4 bases and V 4 bases, and 8 bases lay outside the gene matches.

The chain combines TRBV2 with TRBJ1-3, with D possibly matching TRBD1 (5 bases). CDR1 SNHLY and CDR2 FYNNEI come from the germline V gene. Trimming took off 6 bases at V and 4 bases at J, with 34 bases between the two ends. The CDR3 is 21 residues long. CDR3 loop: CASRGQPATGRRGSRGNTIYF. DNA of the CDR3: TGTGCCAGCAGGGGCCAGCCCGCAACAGGACGCCGTGGGTCGAGGGGAAACACCATATATTTT.

The chain has TRBV21-1 and TRBJ2-7. TRBV21-1 is noted as a pseudogene. This CDR3 contains 13 residues. The CDR3 region has the DNA TGTGCCAGCAGCGACCTCCACTCCTACGAGCAGTACTTC. Its protein product is CASSDLHSYEQYF.

The chain employs TRBV2 and TRBJ2-3; 11 nucleotides line up with TRBD2. Germline V gene sequence: CDR1 SNHLY, CDR2 FYNNEI. The CDR3 length is 15 residues. With 7 bases clipped from V and 4 bases from J, the junction kept 7 bases outside the gene matches. The CDR3 region is CASTGTSGAPDTQYF. CDR3 in DNA: TGTGCCAGCACCGGGACTAGCGGAGCCCCAGATACGCAGTATTTT.

CDR3 protein: CASSKTGAKETQYF. CDR3 nucleotides: TGTGCCAGCAGCAAAACAGGGGCGAAAGAGACCCAGTACTTC. The chain recombines TRBV5-6 with TRBJ2-5; 7 bases line up with TRBD1. Per germline, CDR1 SGHDT and CDR2 YYEEEE. Unmatched junction bases numbered 6, after V lost 4 bases and J lost 3 bases. The CDR3 length is 14 residues. The complete variable domain, with remaining parts taken from reference TRBV5-6 and TRBJ2-5, reads DAGVTQSPTHLIKTRGQQVTLRCSPKSGHDTVSWYQQALGQGPQFIFQYYEEEERQRGNFPDRFSGHQFPNYSSELNVNALLLGDSALYLCASSKTGAKETQYFGPGTRLLVL.

This clone was found a few times. The chain is built from TRBV11-3 and TRBJ1-1, with a weak D call TRBD1 (6 bases). Between the trimmed V and J ends, which lost 4 bases and 8 bases, there was a span of 8 bases. CDR3 length equals 11 residues. From germline, CDR1 is SGHNT and CDR2 YENEEA. The CDR3: CASSSGEEAFF. The CDR3 region has the DNA TGTGCCAGCAGCTCAGGGGAAGAAGCTTTCTTT.

The rearrangement uses TRBV5-1 and TRBJ1-1; 8 nucleotides align to TRBD1. Germline V lookup: CDR1 SGHRS, CDR2 YFSETQ. The CDR3 is 13 amino acids. The ends lost 3 bases at V and 4 bases at J; junction bases unmatched: 2. CDR3 nucleotides: TGCGCCAGCAGCTGGACAGGGTCCACTGAAGCTTTCTTT. Amino acids: CASSWTGSTEAFF.